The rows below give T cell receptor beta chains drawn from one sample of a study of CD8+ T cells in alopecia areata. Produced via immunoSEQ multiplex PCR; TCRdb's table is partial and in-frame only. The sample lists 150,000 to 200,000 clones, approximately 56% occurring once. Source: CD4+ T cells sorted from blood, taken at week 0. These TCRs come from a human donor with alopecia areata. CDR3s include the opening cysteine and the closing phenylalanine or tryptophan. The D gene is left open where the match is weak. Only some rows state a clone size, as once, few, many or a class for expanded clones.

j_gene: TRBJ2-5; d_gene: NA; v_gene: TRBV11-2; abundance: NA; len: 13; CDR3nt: TGTGCCAGCAGTAAAACGGAGGGAGAGACCCAGTACTTC; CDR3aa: CASSKTEGETQYF
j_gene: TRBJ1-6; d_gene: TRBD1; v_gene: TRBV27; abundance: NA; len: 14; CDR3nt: TGTGCCAGCAGTCAGGACAGGGTAACTTCACCCCTCCACTTT; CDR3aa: CASSQDRVTSPLHF
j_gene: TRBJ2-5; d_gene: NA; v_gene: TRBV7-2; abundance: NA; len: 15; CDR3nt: TGTGCCAGCGCCGAACAATTCACGCGATCGGAGACCCAGTACTTC; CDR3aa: CASAEQFTRSETQYF
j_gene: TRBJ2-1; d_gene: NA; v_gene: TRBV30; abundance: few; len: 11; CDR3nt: TGTGCCTGGACAGGGTTCAATGAGCAGTTCTTC; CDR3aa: CAWTGFNEQFF
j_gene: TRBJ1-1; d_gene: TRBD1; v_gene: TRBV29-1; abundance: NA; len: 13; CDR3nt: TGCAGCGCCGAACAGGGGGCGGACACTGAAGCTTTCTTT; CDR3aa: CSAEQGADTEAFF
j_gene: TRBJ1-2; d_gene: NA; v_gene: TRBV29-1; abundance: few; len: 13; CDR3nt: TGCAGCGTCCGGCGGCAGGGAGGAAATGGCTACACCTTC; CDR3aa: CSVRRQGGNGYTF
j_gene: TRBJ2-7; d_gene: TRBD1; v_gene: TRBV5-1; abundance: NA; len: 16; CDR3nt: TGCGCCAGCAGCTTATCCTTCGGGACAGGGACCAACGAGCAGTACTTC; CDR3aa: CASSLSFGTGTNEQYF
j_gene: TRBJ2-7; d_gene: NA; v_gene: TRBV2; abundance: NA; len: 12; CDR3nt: TGTGCCAGCAGTGGGGACACCTACGAGCAGTACTTC; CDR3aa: CASSGDTYEQYF
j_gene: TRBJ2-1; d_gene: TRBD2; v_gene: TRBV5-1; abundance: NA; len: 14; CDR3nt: TGCGCCAGCGGCCTAGCGGGATCCTACAATGAGCAGTTCTTC; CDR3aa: CASGLAGSYNEQFF
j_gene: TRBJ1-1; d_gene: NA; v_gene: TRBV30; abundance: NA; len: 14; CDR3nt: TGTGCCTGGAGACGACAGTCTATGAACACTGAAGCTTTCTTT; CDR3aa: CAWRRQSMNTEAFF
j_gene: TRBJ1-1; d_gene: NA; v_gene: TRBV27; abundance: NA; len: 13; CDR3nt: TGTGCCAGCAGTTTGGAGCTAACAACAAGAGCTTTCTTT; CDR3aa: CASSLELTTRAFF
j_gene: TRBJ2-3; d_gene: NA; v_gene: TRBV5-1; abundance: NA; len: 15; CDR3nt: TGCGCCAGCAGCTCGGGGGGGACAGACACAGATACGCAGTATTTT; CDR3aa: CASSSGGTDTDTQYF
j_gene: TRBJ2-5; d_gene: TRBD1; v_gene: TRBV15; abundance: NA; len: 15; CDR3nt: TGTGCCACCAGTTCTGGGACAGGGGTCCAAGAGACCCAGTACTTC; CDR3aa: CATSSGTGVQETQYF
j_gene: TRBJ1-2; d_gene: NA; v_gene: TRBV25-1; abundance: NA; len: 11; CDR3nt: TGTGCCAGCGGAAATAGGAATGGCTACACCTTC; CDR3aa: CASGNRNGYTF
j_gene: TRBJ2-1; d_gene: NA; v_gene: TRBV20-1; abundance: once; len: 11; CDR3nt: TGCAGTGCTTTCAAGGTTTTGGAGCAGTTCTTC; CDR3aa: CSAFKVLEQFF
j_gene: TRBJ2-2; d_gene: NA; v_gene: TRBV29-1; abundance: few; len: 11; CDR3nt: TGCAGCGTGACCAACACCGGGGAGCTGTTTTTT; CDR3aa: CSVTNTGELFF